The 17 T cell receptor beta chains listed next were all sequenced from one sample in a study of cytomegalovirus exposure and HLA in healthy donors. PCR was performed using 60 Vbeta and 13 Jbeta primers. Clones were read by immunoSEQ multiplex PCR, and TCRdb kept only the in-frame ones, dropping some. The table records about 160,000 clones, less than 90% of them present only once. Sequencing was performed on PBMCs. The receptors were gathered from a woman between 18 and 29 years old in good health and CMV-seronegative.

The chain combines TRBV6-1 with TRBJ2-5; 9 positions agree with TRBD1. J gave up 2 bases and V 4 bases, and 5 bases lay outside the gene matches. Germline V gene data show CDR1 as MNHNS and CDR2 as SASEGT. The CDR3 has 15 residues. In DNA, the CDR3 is TGTGCCAGCAGTGCAGAGACAGGGGGACAAGAGACCCAGTACTTC. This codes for CASSAETGGQETQYF.

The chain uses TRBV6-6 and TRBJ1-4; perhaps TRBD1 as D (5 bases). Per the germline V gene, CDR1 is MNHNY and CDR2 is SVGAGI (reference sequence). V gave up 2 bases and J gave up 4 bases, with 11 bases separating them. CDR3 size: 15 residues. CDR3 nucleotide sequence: TGTGCCAGCAGTTACCGCCAGGGCCTTAATGAAAAACTGTTTTTT. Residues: CASSYRQGLNEKLFF.

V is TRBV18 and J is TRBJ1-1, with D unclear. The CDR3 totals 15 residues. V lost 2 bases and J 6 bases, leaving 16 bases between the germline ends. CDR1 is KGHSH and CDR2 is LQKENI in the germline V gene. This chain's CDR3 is CASSPSEGSASEAFF. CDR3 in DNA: TGTGCCAGCTCACCAAGCGAAGGGAGTGCATCTGAAGCTTTCTTT.

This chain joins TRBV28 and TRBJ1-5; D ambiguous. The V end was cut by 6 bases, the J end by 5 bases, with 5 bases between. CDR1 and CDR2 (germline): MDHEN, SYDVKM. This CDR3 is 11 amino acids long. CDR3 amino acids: CASSVDQPQHF. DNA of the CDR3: TGTGCCAGCAGCGTAGATCAGCCCCAGCATTTT.

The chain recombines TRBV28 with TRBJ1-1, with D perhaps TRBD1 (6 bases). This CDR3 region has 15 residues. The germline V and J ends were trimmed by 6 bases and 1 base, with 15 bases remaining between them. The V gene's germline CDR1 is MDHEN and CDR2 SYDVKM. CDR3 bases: TGTGCCAGCAGCCCGGGACACTCCTCGAACACTGAAGCTTTCTTT. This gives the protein CASSPGHSSNTEAFF. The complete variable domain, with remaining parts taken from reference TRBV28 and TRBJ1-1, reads DVKVTQSSRYLVKRTGEKVFLECVQDMDHENMFWYRQDPGLGLRLIYFSYDVKMKEKGDIPEGYSVSREKKERFSLILESASTNQTSMYLCASSPGHSSNTEAFFGQGTRLTVV.

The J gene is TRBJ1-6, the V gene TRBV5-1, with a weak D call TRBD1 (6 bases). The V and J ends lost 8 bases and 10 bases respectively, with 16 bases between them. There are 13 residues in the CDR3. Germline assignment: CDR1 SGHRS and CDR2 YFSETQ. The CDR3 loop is CASKGELTSPLHF. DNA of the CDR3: TGCGCCAGTAAGGGGGAACTAACGTCACCCCTCCACTTT.

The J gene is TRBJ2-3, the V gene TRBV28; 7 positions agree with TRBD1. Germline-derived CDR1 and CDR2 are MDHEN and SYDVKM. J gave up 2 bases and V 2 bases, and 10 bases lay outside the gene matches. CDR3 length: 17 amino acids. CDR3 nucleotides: TGTGCCAGCAGTTTAAGGAGCGACAGGGTGCTCACAGATACGCAGTATTTT. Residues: CASSLRSDRVLTDTQYF.

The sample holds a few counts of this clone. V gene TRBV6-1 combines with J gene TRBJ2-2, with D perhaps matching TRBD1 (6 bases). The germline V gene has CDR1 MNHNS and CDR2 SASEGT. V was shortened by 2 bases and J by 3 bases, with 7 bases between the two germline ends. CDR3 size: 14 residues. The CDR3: CASSESGDTGELFF. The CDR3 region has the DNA TGTGCCAGCAGTGAATCAGGGGACACCGGGGAGCTGTTTTTT.

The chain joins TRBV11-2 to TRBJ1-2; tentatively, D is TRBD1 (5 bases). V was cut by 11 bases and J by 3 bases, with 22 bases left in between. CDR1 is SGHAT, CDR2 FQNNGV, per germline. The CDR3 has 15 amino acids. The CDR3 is CASWGSQPQDYGYTF. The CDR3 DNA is TGTGCCTCCTGGGGCAGCCAACCCCAGGACTATGGCTACACCTTC. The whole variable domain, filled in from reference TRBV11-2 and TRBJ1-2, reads EAGVAQSPRYKIIEKRQSVAFWCNPISGHATLYWYQQILGQGPKLLIQFQNNGVVDDSQLPKDRFSAERLKGVDSTLKIQPAKLEDSAVYLCASWGSQPQDYGYTFGSGTRLTVV.

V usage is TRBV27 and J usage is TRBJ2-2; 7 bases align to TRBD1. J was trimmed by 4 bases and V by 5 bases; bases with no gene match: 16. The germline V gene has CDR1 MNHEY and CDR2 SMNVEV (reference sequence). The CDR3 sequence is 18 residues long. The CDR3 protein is CASSLLPQREGATGELFF. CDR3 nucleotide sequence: TGTGCCAGCAGTCTCCTCCCCCAGAGAGAGGGGGCCACCGGGGAGCTGTTTTTT.

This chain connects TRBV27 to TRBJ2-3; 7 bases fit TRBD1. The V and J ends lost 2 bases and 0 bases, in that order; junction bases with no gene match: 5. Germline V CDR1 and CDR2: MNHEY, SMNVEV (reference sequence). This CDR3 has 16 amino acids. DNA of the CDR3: TGTGCCAGCAGTTTAAGGCCGACAGGGAGCACAGATACGCAGTATTTT. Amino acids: CASSLRPTGSTDTQYF.

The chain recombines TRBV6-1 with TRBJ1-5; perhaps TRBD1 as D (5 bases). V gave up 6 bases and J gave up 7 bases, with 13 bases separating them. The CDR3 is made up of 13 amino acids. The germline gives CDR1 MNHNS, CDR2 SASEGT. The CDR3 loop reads CASRLLQEQPQHF. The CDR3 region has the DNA TGTGCCAGCAGATTATTACAGGAGCAGCCCCAGCATTTT.

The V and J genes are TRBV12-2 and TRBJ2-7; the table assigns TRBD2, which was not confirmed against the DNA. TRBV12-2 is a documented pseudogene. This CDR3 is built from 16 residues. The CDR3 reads CASRIGTSGYSYEQYF. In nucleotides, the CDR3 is TGTGCAAGTCGCATCGGGACTAGCGGTTACTCCTACGAGCAGTACTTC.

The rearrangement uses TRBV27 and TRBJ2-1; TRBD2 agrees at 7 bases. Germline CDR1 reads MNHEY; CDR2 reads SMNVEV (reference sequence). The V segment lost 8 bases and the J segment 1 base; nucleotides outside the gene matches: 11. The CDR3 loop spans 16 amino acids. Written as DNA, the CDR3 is TGTGCCAGCGGACTAGGCCCCTGGAAATCCTACAATGAGCAGTTCTTC. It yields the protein CASGLGPWKSYNEQFF.

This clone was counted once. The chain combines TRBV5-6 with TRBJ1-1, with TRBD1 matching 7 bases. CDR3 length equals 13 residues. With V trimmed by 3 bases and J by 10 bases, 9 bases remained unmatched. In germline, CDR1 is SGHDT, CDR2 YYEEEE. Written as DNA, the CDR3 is TGTGCCAGCAGCTGGACAGGCTTGGGTCGAGCTTTCTTT. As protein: CASSWTGLGRAFF. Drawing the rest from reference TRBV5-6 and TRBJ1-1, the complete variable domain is DAGVTQSPTHLIKTRGQQVTLRCSPKSGHDTVSWYQQALGQGPQFIFQYYEEEERQRGNFPDRFSGHQFPNYSSELNVNALLLGDSALYLCASSWTGLGRAFFGQGTRLTVV.

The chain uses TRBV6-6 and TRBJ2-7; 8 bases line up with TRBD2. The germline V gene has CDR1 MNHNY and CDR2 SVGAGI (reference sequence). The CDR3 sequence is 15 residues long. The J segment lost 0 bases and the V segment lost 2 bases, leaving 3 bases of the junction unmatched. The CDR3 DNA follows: TGTGCCAGCAGTTACGCCCTAGCGGGCTCCTACGAGCAGTACTTC. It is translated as CASSYALAGSYEQYF.

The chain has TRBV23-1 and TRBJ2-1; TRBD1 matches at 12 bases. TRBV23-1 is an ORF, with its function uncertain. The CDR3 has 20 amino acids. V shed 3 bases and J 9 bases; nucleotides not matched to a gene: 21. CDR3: CASSQGGQGANKGGGAEQFF. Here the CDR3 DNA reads TGCGCCAGCAGTCAGGGGGGACAGGGGGCTAATAAGGGTGGGGGGGCTGAGCAGTTCTTC.